The 30 T cell receptor beta chains below all came from one sample that was sequenced in a study of blood T cell repertoires in COVID-19. The table came from immunoSEQ multiplex PCR; TCRdb's copy has only in-frame clones and leaves some out. Here the sample spans 150,000 to 200,000 clones, under 90% being singletons. Specimen: peripheral blood. The receptors were gathered from a woman older than 75 with active or convalescent COVID-19.

The rearrangement joins TRBV2 to TRBJ2-3, with 7 bases fitting TRBD1. Germline V lookup: CDR1 SNHLY, CDR2 FYNNEI. Trimming at V came to 3 bases and at J to 1 base, leaving 1 base not matched to a gene. The CDR3 length is 14 residues. CDR3 sequence: CASSEQGGTDTQYF. The DNA of the CDR3 is TGTGCCAGCAGTGAGCAGGGGGGCACAGATACGCAGTATTTT.

The J gene is TRBJ2-3, the V gene TRBV7-3; 8 bases are shared with TRBD2. This CDR3 region has 15 residues. Looked up from germline, CDR1 is SGHTA and CDR2 is FQGTGA. J was trimmed by 4 bases and V by 5 bases; bases with no gene match: 8. The CDR3 spells CASSPQAGAPDTQYF. The DNA for the CDR3 is TGTGCCAGCAGCCCTCAAGCGGGAGCACCAGATACGCAGTATTTT.

The chain is built from TRBV18 and TRBJ2-1; D call uncertain. This CDR3 is built from 12 residues. Trimming cost V 4 bases and J 5 bases, with 6 bases left between them. Germline V CDR1 and CDR2: KGHSH, LQKENI. The CDR3 reads CASSLRNNEQFF. The CDR3 DNA follows: TGTGCCAGCTCACTTAGAAACAATGAGCAGTTCTTC. Filled out from reference TRBV18 and TRBJ2-1, the complete variable domain reads NAGVMQNPRHLVRRRGQEARLRCSPMKGHSHVYWYRQLPEEGLKFMVYLQKENIIDESGMPKERFSAEFPKEGPSILRIQQVVRGDSAAYFCASSLRNNEQFFGPGTRLTVL.

V and J are TRBV2 and TRBJ2-2; 12 nucleotides align to TRBD2. V was pared by 5 bases and J by 5 bases, with 6 bases of the junction left unmatched. The germline V gene encodes CDR1 SNHLY and CDR2 FYNNEI. The length of the CDR3 is 16 residues. The CDR3 coding sequence is TGTGCCAGCAGTCTCTACGGGACTAGCGGGACCGGGGAGCTGTTTTTT. Protein product: CASSLYGTSGTGELFF.

This sequence joins TRBV10-2 and TRBJ1-4; TRBD1 might be the D (6 bases). V lost 7 bases and J lost 7, with 10 bases in between. Germline lookup yields CDR1 WSHSY and CDR2 SAAADI. The CDR3 sequence is 12 residues long. CDR3 in amino acids: CASTAGAEKLFF. CDR3 bases: TGCGCCAGCACGGCAGGGGCTGAAAAACTGTTTTTT.

The chain combines TRBV7-3 with TRBJ2-1; D is possibly TRBD2 (5 bases). The germline gives CDR1 SGHTA, CDR2 FQGTGA. The length of the CDR3 is 13 residues. Trimming stripped 1 base from V and 8 bases from J, with 9 bases between. CDR3 nucleotides: TGTGCCAGCAGCTTAATGGGAGAGGATGAGCAGTTCTTC. Encoded protein: CASSLMGEDEQFF.

The V call is TRBV2, the J call TRBJ2-7, with D tentatively TRBD2 (6 bases). The CDR3 is made up of 14 amino acids. V lost 3 bases and J lost 4, with 13 bases in between. Germline V gene lookup returns CDR1 SNHLY and CDR2 FYNNEI. The CDR3 nucleotides are TGTGCCAGCAGTGATGGGGACGGGACTTACGAGCAGTACTTC. This gives the protein CASSDGDGTYEQYF. Supplemented by reference TRBV2 and TRBJ2-7, the full variable domain reads EPEVTQTPSHQVTQMGQEVILRCVPISNHLYFYWYRQILGQKVEFLVSFYNNEISEKSEIFDDQFSVERPDGSNFTLKIRSTKLEDSAMYFCASSDGDGTYEQYFGPGTRLTVT.

The chain has TRBV10-3 and TRBJ2-2; 8 bases line up with TRBD2. The CDR3 contains 15 residues. V shed 5 bases, J shed 1 base, and the junction held 3 bases outside the gene matches. Germline CDR1 ENHRY, CDR2 SYGVKD. The CDR3 spells CAISSSGGNTGELFF. The CDR3 coding sequence is TGTGCCATCAGTTCCAGCGGGGGGAACACCGGGGAGCTGTTTTTT.

This chain uses TRBV11-2 with TRBJ2-7; TRBD2 might be the D (5 bases). Germline lookup yields CDR1 SGHAT and CDR2 FQNNGV. The germline V and J ends were trimmed by 5 bases and 2 bases, with 13 bases remaining between them. The CDR3 covers 14 residues. CDR3 protein: CASSPAGRTYEQYF. CDR3 sequence (DNA): TGTGCCAGCAGCCCGGCGGGCAGAACCTACGAGCAGTACTTC. The entire variable domain, with the rest obtained from reference TRBV11-2 and TRBJ2-7, is as follows: EAGVAQSPRYKIIEKRQSVAFWCNPISGHATLYWYQQILGQGPKLLIQFQNNGVVDDSQLPKDRFSAERLKGVDSTLKIQPAKLEDSAVYLCASSPAGRTYEQYFGPGTRLTVT.

This clone was seen a few times. J is TRBJ1-2 and V is TRBV5-1; TRBD1 matches at 8 bases. The CDR3 extends over 16 amino acids. Germline V lookup: CDR1 SGHRS, CDR2 YFSETQ. The trim removed 0 bases at V and 4 bases at J, leaving 8 bases unmatched. For the CDR3, the DNA is TGCGCCAGCAGCTTGGCCGGGGCAGGGGGCGTCTATGGCTACACCTTC. This encodes CASSLAGAGGVYGYTF.

This clone was seen once. The sample holds other DNA sequences that translate to the same CDR3. V usage is TRBV7-3 and J usage is TRBJ1-1; D is ambiguous. Trimming took off 4 bases at V and 1 base at J, with 7 bases between the two ends. The germline V gene encodes CDR1 SGHTA and CDR2 FQGTGA. The CDR3 sequence is 13 residues long. This chain's CDR3 is CASSYGANTEAFF. The CDR3 DNA is TGTGCCAGCAGCTACGGAGCGAACACTGAAGCTTTCTTT. Full variable domain (remainder filled in from reference TRBV7-3 and TRBJ1-1): GAGVSQTPSNKVTEKGKYVELRCDPISGHTALYWYRQSLGQGPEFLIYFQGTGAADDSGLPNDRFFAVRPEGSVSTLKIQRTERGDSAVYLCASSYGANTEAFFGQGTRLTVV.

This clone appeared a single time. The chain has TRBV28 and TRBJ1-2; no definite D call. Per germline, CDR1 MDHEN and CDR2 SYDVKM. The CDR3 loop spans 11 amino acids. V was pared by 3 bases and J by 4 bases, with 3 bases between. CDR3 in amino acids: CASSFGYGYTF. The CDR3 coding sequence is TGTGCCAGCAGTTTCGGCTATGGCTACACCTTC.

The chain is built from TRBV14 and TRBJ1-1; no reliable D call. In germline, CDR1 is SGHDN, CDR2 FVKESK. The CDR3 sequence is 13 residues long. The V gene lost 3 bases and the J gene lost 0 bases, with 5 bases spanning the gap. The CDR3 bases are TGTGCCAGCAGCCAGAACTTGAACACTGAAGCTTTCTTT. Encoded protein: CASSQNLNTEAFF.

This clone came up a few times. The chain combines TRBV5-1 with TRBJ2-3; 16 bases are a match to TRBD2. V shed 4 bases and J 4 bases; nucleotides not matched to a gene: 3. Germline-derived CDR1 and CDR2 are SGHRS and YFSETQ. The CDR3 loop spans 16 amino acids. The CDR3 here is CASSVGTSGRADTQYF. Here the CDR3 DNA reads TGCGCCAGCAGCGTCGGGACTAGCGGGAGGGCAGATACGCAGTATTTT.

This chain uses TRBV19 with TRBJ1-2; D is unresolved. The length of the CDR3 is 14 residues. CDR1 and CDR2 from the germline V gene are LNHDA and SQIVND (reference sequence). V gave up 5 bases and J gave up 0 bases, with 10 bases separating them. The CDR3 sequence is CASSSQEANYGYTF. The CDR3 nucleotides read TGTGCCAGTAGTTCCCAGGAAGCTAACTATGGCTACACCTTC.

The J gene is TRBJ2-5, the V gene TRBV7-9, with 7 nucleotides matching TRBD2. The CDR3 runs 15 residues. Germline V gene sequence: CDR1 SEHNR, CDR2 FQNEAQ (reference sequence). The junction had 8 bases not matched to a gene; V was cut back by 5 bases and J by 2 bases. CDR3 region: CASSARTRVQETQYF. In DNA, the CDR3 is TGTGCCAGCAGCGCCCGGACTAGGGTACAAGAGACCCAGTACTTC.

The chain has TRBV7-9 and TRBJ2-7, with D unclear. The V end lost 5 bases, the J end lost 0 bases, and 5 bases lay between the germline ends. The CDR3 extends over 12 amino acids. The germline V gene encodes CDR1 SEHNR and CDR2 FQNEAQ (reference sequence). CDR3 nucleotide sequence: TGTGCCAGCAGCCTGAGCTCCTACGAGCAGTACTTC. It encodes CASSLSSYEQYF.

J is TRBJ2-5 and V is TRBV6-5; the match to TRBD2 covers 8 bases. The ends lost 2 bases at V and 0 bases at J; junction bases unmatched: 5. The CDR3 covers 16 residues. Germline assignment: CDR1 MNHEY and CDR2 SVGAGI. CDR3 coding DNA: TGTGCCAGCAGTTACCCGGCTAGCGGGTACCAAGAGACCCAGTACTTC. This codes for CASSYPASGYQETQYF.

CDR3 DNA sequence: TGTGCCAGCATCAACACGGGGACTAGCGGGAGAGAGACCCAGTACTTC. Translation gives CASINTGTSGRETQYF. V and J are TRBV13 and TRBJ2-5; 14 nucleotides align to TRBD2. After removal of 7 bases from V and 4 bases from J, the junction contained 8 bases not matched to a gene. This CDR3 spans 16 amino acids. From germline, CDR1 is PRHDT and CDR2 FYEKMQ (reference sequence).

In this sample, this clone turned up a few times. The rearrangement links TRBV10-2 to TRBJ1-5; 8 nucleotides match TRBD1. After removal of 6 bases from V and 1 base from J, the junction contained 5 bases not matched to a gene. CDR1 is WSHSY and CDR2 is SAAADI in the germline V gene. The length of the CDR3 is 15 residues. The CDR3 protein is CASRDTGGSNQPQHF. The CDR3, as DNA: TGCGCCAGCAGGGACACAGGGGGAAGCAATCAGCCCCAGCATTTT.

The genes are TRBV19 and TRBJ2-4; D is possibly TRBD1 (6 bases). CDR3 size: 17 residues. Germline values: CDR1 LNHDA, CDR2 SQIVND (reference sequence). V was cut by 3 bases and J by 0 bases, with 15 bases left in between. The CDR3 nucleotides are TGTGCCAGTAGTATCCGAGGACAGATCTTAGCCAAAAACATTCAGTACTTC. It specifies CASSIRGQILAKNIQYF.

V usage is TRBV27 and J usage is TRBJ2-3; no clear D. Trimming took 4 bases from V and 4 from J, leaving 6 bases between them. Looked up from germline, CDR1 is MNHEY and CDR2 is SMNVEV (reference sequence). The CDR3 totals 12 residues. The CDR3 nucleotides are TGTGCCAGCAGTTCTTCCTCAGATACGCAGTATTTT. This sequence encodes CASSSSSDTQYF.

The CDR3 region has the DNA TGCAGCGTTGAAGACCCAGGGGGAAACACCATATATTTT. Its protein is CSVEDPGGNTIYF. The chain carries TRBV29-1 and TRBJ1-3, with TRBD1 as a possible D gene (5 bases). Trimming removed 0 bases from V and 4 bases from J, with 7 bases in between. Germline-derived CDR1 and CDR2 are SQVTM and ANQGSEA. CDR3 length: 13 residues.

The chain couples TRBV2 to TRBJ2-1; D is possibly TRBD2 (5 bases). The CDR3 sequence is 14 residues long. V was pared by 4 bases and J by 4 bases, with 11 bases between. Germline lookup yields CDR1 SNHLY and CDR2 FYNNEI. CDR3 bases: TGTGCCAGCAGTGGGAGCGGCCTATACAATGAGCAGTTCTTC. It translates to CASSGSGLYNEQFF.

This clone was recorded only once. The chain employs TRBV25-1 and TRBJ2-5; tentative D call: TRBD1 (6 bases). CDR3 length: 15 amino acids. In germline, CDR1 is MGHDK, CDR2 SYGVNS. The ends were cut back, 2 bases at V and 2 bases at J, with 12 bases in the middle. CDR3 DNA: TGTGCCAGCAGTGAAATTGACAGGAGACAAGAGACCCAGTACTTC. Residues: CASSEIDRRQETQYF.

This chain joins TRBV7-2 and TRBJ1-2; D unresolved. With 1 base removed from V and 14 bases from J, the gap between germline ends came to 11 bases. Germline assignment: CDR1 SGHTA and CDR2 FQGNSA. CDR3 length equals 11 residues. CDR3 sequence reads: CASSLVRGFTF. The CDR3 DNA sequence: TGTGCCAGCAGCTTAGTACGAGGTTTTACCTTC. The full variable domain, its missing parts supplied by reference TRBV7-2 and TRBJ1-2, is GAGVSQSPSNKVTEKGKDVELRCDPISGHTALYWYRQSLGQGLEFLIYFQGNSAPDKSGLPSDRFSAERTGGSVSTLTIQRTQQEDSAVYLCASSLVRGFTFGSGTRLTVV.

This clone was recorded once. V usage is TRBV3-1 (or the pseudogene TRBV3-2) and J usage is TRBJ2-7; 14 bases map to TRBD2. Germline CDR1 LGHDT, CDR2 YNNKEL (reference sequence). CDR3 size: 14 residues. Germline trimming cut 3 bases from V and 6 bases from J; bases unmatched to any gene: 1. CDR3: CASSQGTSGSEQYF. The DNA of the CDR3 is TGTGCCAGCAGCCAGGGGACTAGCGGGAGCGAGCAGTACTTC.

V and J are TRBV5-5 and TRBJ2-2; 13 nucleotides align to TRBD2. Germline values: CDR1 SGHKS, CDR2 YYEKEE (reference sequence). The ends lost 4 bases at V and 6 bases at J; junction bases unmatched: 9. The CDR3 is 17 residues long. The CDR3 region is CASSPNGLAGESGELFF. The CDR3, as DNA: TGTGCCAGCAGCCCCAACGGACTAGCGGGAGAATCCGGGGAGCTGTTTTTT.

CDR3 sequence reads: CASSELKRGTDTQYF. The CDR3 DNA is TGTGCCAGCAGTGAACTGAAGCGGGGCACAGATACGCAGTATTTT. The V gene is TRBV6-1, the J gene TRBJ2-3; D is possibly TRBD2 (6 bases). Trimming took 2 bases from V and 1 from J, leaving 10 bases between them. Looked up from germline, CDR1 is MNHNS and CDR2 is SASEGT. This CDR3 contains 15 residues.

The rearrangement uses TRBV30 and TRBJ2-5; the D gene is possibly TRBD2 (6 bases). V was pared by 0 bases and J by 3 bases, with 8 bases between. The CDR3 has 13 amino acids. In germline, CDR1 is GTSNPN, CDR2 SVGIG (reference sequence). The CDR3 nucleotides read TGTGCCTGGAGTGTTTTAGCGGAAGAGACCCAGTACTTC. As protein: CAWSVLAEETQYF.